This T cell receptor (beta chain) was sequenced for a study of human T cells and chemical hapten exposure. As to time point: pre-sensitization, week 0. Treatment described: therapeutic diphenylcyclopropenone sensitization with weekly scalp DPC. Total RNA was extracted from unfractionated whole blood. V dropped 6 bases and J dropped 2; count of bases not matched to a gene: 1. The germline CDR1 and CDR2 sequences are MDHEN and SYDVKM. The CDR3 consists of 15 residues. TCRdb re-called the RACE reads through MiXCR, storing one row per CDR3 protein. The table has about 380,000 distinct CDR3 sequences, around 5.5% seen once. This clonotype was seen a handful of times.

The chain employs TRBV28 and TRBJ2-4, with 13 bases lining up with TRBD2. Specimen: whole blood, collected in connection with sensitization to the hapten diphenylcyclopropenone (DPC). The receptor comes from a woman in her forties or fifties with alopecia areata. Some clones in this sample may be carry-over from other donors' samples. The chain's CDR3 is CASRGLAGSKNIQYF. The CDR3 DNA is TGTGCCAGCAGGGGACTAGCGGGATCCAAAAACATTCAGTACTTC.